This T cell receptor (beta chain) was sequenced for a study of shared clonotypes between healthy human individuals. Study in general: Donor ages ranged 18 to 49 years: a couple of women, a few men.

Findings and caveats of the study: When naive CD4 clonotypes were compared across a few donors, approximately 5% were shared.

Authors' analysis steps: ImmunoSEQ gave junction-only sequences without quality scores, so filtering differed. Generated by immunoSEQ multiplex PCR, the TCRdb table keeps only in-frame clones and is missing some. Clonal size and the V and J genes are those of that table, whereas D and trimming came from the DNA. The sample has about 590,000 clones; around 95% are singletons. Positive CCR7 selection of CD45RO-negative cells yielded the naive CD8 cells, and terminally differentiated effector memory CD45RA+ cells were excluded. The CDR3 length is 13 residues. Germline V CDR1 and CDR2: SNHLY, FYNNEI. The germline V and J ends were trimmed by 7 bases and 4 bases, with 10 bases remaining between them. A note on this clone: Its antigen is undetermined.

This TCR was sampled from a woman aged 25 to 39 in good health. The sample consisted of naive CD8+ T cells sorted from blood. The rearrangement links TRBV2 to TRBJ2-2; D is undetermined. The CDR3 bases are TGTGCCAGCATTCTTTGGGGCACCGGGGAGCTGTTTTTT. The encoded protein is CASILWGTGELFF. The variable domain in full, completed from reference TRBV2 and TRBJ2-2, reads EPEVTQTPSHQVTQMGQEVILRCVPISNHLYFYWYRQILGQKVEFLVSFYNNEISEKSEIFDDQFSVERPDGSNFTLKIRSTKLEDSAMYFCASILWGTGELFFGEGSRLTVL.